Following are 24 T cell receptor beta chains from one sample sequenced in a study of shared clonotypes between healthy human individuals. Profiling relied on immunoSEQ multiplex PCR, and the TCRdb table lists in-frame clones only, not all of them. The sample has around 240,000 clones, 65% seen once; the top ten hold 11%. The sequenced sample consisted of memory CD4+ T cells sorted from blood. Subset in this sample: CD45RA-negative fraction. The receptors here all came from a man aged 25-45 years in good health.

The chain uses TRBV4-3 and TRBJ2-3; 11 bases line up with TRBD1. Trimming took 9 bases from V and 1 from J; bases not matched to a gene: 6. Per germline, CDR1 LGHNA and CDR2 YSLEER. This CDR3 spans 15 amino acids. In DNA, the CDR3 is TGCGCCAGTAAGATGGGACAGGGGGGCACAGATACGCAGTATTTT. It specifies CASKMGQGGTDTQYF.

The chain combines TRBV19 with TRBJ1-4; the match to TRBD1 covers 8 bases. CDR1 LNHDA and CDR2 SQIVND come from the germline V gene (reference sequence). V lost 3 bases and J lost 7; bases outside the gene matches: 7. There are 15 residues in the CDR3. The CDR3 loop reads CASSISGQAGEKLFF. Written as DNA, the CDR3 is TGTGCCAGTAGTATCTCGGGACAGGCTGGTGAAAAACTGTTTTTT.

J is TRBJ1-2 and V is TRBV11-2; TRBD1 might be the D (6 bases). The V end was cut by 3 bases, the J end by 7 bases, with 15 bases between. This CDR3 comprises 14 residues. Germline CDR1 reads SGHAT; CDR2 reads FQNNGV. CDR3 DNA sequence: TGTGCCAGCAGCTTGGGAACAGGGATGGTTGGCTACACCTTC. Its protein is CASSLGTGMVGYTF.

This chain uses TRBV7-3 with TRBJ2-5; D uncertain. Trimming left V 1 base short and J 5 bases short, with 11 bases between. The CDR3 sequence is 14 residues long. Germline assignment: CDR1 SGHTA and CDR2 FQGTGA. CDR3 nucleotide sequence: TGTGCCAGCAGCTTAAACGGGCCAAGGGAGACCCAGTACTTC. Residues: CASSLNGPRETQYF.

The V call is TRBV5-1, the J call TRBJ2-7; 8 positions agree with TRBD1. V lost 8 bases, J lost 6 bases, and 13 bases stayed unmatched. The germline CDR1 and CDR2 sequences are SGHRS and YFSETQ. There are 14 residues in the CDR3. The CDR3 here is CASKIQGVRGEQYF. DNA of the CDR3: TGCGCCAGTAAAATACAGGGGGTTCGGGGCGAGCAGTACTTC.

The chain recombines TRBV5-1 with TRBJ1-1, with unresolved D. The germline CDR1 and CDR2 sequences are SGHRS and YFSETQ. Deletions cut 0 bases from V and 0 bases from J, with 15 bases between. The CDR3 length is 17 residues. The DNA of the CDR3 is TGCGCCAGCAGCTTGGCGTTTTTGAGCCTAATGAACACTGAAGCTTTCTTT. It encodes CASSLAFLSLMNTEAFF. Filled out from reference TRBV5-1 and TRBJ1-1, the complete variable domain reads KAGVTQTPRYLIKTRGQQVTLSCSPISGHRSVSWYQQTPGQGLQFLFEYFSETQRNKGNFPGRFSGRQFSNSRSEMNVSTLELGDSALYLCASSLAFLSLMNTEAFFGQGTRLTVV.

J is TRBJ1-5 and V is TRBV5-5; D is ambiguous. CDR3 size: 13 residues. Germline V gene lookup returns CDR1 SGHKS and CDR2 YYEKEE (reference sequence). V was cut by 0 bases and J by 3 bases, with 4 bases left in between. The CDR3: CASSLEPNQPQHF. The CDR3 DNA is TGTGCCAGCAGCTTGGAGCCCAATCAGCCCCAGCATTTT.

There are a few counts of this clone. CDR3 DNA: TGTGCCAGCAGCTTGTTGGGGAACACCGGGGAGCTGTTTTTT. Its translation is CASSLLGNTGELFF. The chain couples TRBV5-4 to TRBJ2-2, with D hard to call. Between the trimmed V and J ends, which lost 1 base and 1 base, there was a span of 5 bases. This CDR3 has 14 residues. CDR1 is SGHNT, CDR2 YYREEE, per germline (reference sequence).

About this clone itself: One base away lies a much larger clone, so this may be a sequencing read error. The chain links TRBV7-6 to TRBJ2-1, with D unclear. CDR3 length: 11 residues. Germline V CDR1 and CDR2: SGHVS, FNYEAQ. V was shortened by 1 base and J by 7 bases, with 2 bases between the two germline ends. CDR3 region: CASSLGNEQFF. Here the CDR3 DNA reads TGTGCCAGCAGCTTAGGGAATGAGCAGTTCTTC.

V usage is TRBV5-5 and J usage is TRBJ2-7; D gene unclear. The CDR3 loop spans 11 amino acids. V lost 4 bases to trimming and J lost 7 bases, with 9 bases between them. The germline gives CDR1 SGHKS, CDR2 YYEKEE (reference sequence). The CDR3 nucleotides read TGTGCCAGCAGCCCCGGGCTTGAGCAGTACTTC. As protein: CASSPGLEQYF. Variable domain in full (rest from reference TRBV5-5 and TRBJ2-7): DAGVTQSPTHLIKTRGQQVTLRCSPISGHKSVSWYQQVLGQGPQFIFQYYEKEERGRGNFPDRFSARQFPNYSSELNVNALLLGDSALYLCASSPGLEQYFGPGTRLTVT.

V gene TRBV18 combines with J gene TRBJ2-1, with D possibly being TRBD1 (6 bases). Trimming took 0 bases from V and 4 from J, leaving 13 bases between them. The CDR3 has 16 amino acids. Looked up from germline, CDR1 is KGHSH and CDR2 is LQKENI. The CDR3 DNA reads TGTGCCAGCTCACCACCCGGACAGCTCTTATACAATGAGCAGTTCTTC. Protein sequence: CASSPPGQLLYNEQFF.

The genes are TRBV7-8 and TRBJ1-4; tentatively, D is TRBD1 (6 bases). V gave up 1 base and J gave up 8 bases, with 11 bases separating them. The CDR3 is made up of 14 amino acids. The V gene's germline CDR1 is SGHVS and CDR2 FQNEAQ. The DNA of the CDR3 is TGTGCCAGCAGCTTAGTAGGGGGTCGGGAAAAACTGTTTTTT. Amino acid sequence: CASSLVGGREKLFF.

The chain couples TRBV27 to TRBJ2-7; the D gene is possibly TRBD2 (6 bases). V lost 6 bases and J lost 4, with 22 bases in between. CDR3 size: 16 residues. CDR1 is MNHEY and CDR2 is SMNVEV in the germline V gene (reference sequence). CDR3 in DNA: TGTGCCAGCAGGGGCCAAGGCGGGAAATCCGATTACGAGCAGTACTTC. This encodes CASRGQGGKSDYEQYF.

The table lists this clone with many counts. CDR3 amino acids: CSAGGAAFF. The CDR3 nucleotides are TGCAGTGCAGGGGGCGCAGCTTTCTTT. The chain links TRBV20-1 to TRBJ1-1; 7 bases align to TRBD1. Looked up from germline, CDR1 is DFQATT and CDR2 is SNEGSKA (reference sequence). V shed 6 bases and J 10 bases; nucleotides not matched to a gene: 2. This CDR3 region has 9 residues.

The V call is TRBV18, the J call TRBJ2-1; 9 bases are shared with TRBD2. V was clipped by 6 bases and J by 8 bases; unmatched bases: 5. CDR3 size: 13 residues. From germline, CDR1 is KGHSH and CDR2 LQKENI. CDR3 sequence: CASSTGGRDEQFF. CDR3 in DNA: TGTGCCAGCTCCACAGGCGGGAGGGATGAGCAGTTCTTC.

In its sample, this clone was seen a few times. The chain has TRBV7-3 and TRBJ2-3, with D perhaps TRBD1 (5 bases). Germline CDR1 is SGHTA and CDR2 is FQGTGA. The CDR3 is made up of 13 amino acids. Between the trimmed V and J ends, which lost 1 base and 5 bases, there was a span of 7 bases. CDR3 nucleotides: TGTGCCAGCAGCTTAAGAAGGGGAGATACGCAGTATTTT. Translating gives CASSLRRGDTQYF.

This clone has more than one count but fewer than ten. The CDR3, as DNA: TGTGCCAGCAGCTTAGGGGCTGATCAGCCCCAGCATTTT. Its translation: CASSLGADQPQHF. The rearrangement uses TRBV7-9 and TRBJ1-5; D is uncertain. V lost 1 base and J 5 bases, leaving 6 bases between the germline ends. CDR1 and CDR2 (germline): SEHNR, FQNEAQ (reference sequence). This CDR3 region has 13 residues. The variable domain in full, with the rest retrieved from reference TRBV7-9 and TRBJ1-5, is DTGVSQNPRHKITKRGQNVTFRCDPISEHNRLYWYRQTLGQGPEFLTYFQNEAQLEKSRLLSDRFSAERPKGSFSTLEIQRTEQGDSAMYLCASSLGADQPQHFGDGTRLSIL.

This rearrangement joins TRBV6-6 to TRBJ2-1, with 9 bases aligning to TRBD1. Germline assignment: CDR1 MNHNY and CDR2 SVGAGI (reference sequence). The junction had 5 bases not matched to a gene; V was cut back by 5 bases and J by 12 bases. The CDR3 runs to 12 residues. CDR3: CASSETGGGQFF. The CDR3 nucleotides read TGTGCCAGCAGTGAGACAGGGGGAGGGCAGTTCTTC.

J is TRBJ2-3 and V is TRBV7-8; 9 nucleotides match TRBD1. Trimming took 5 bases from V and 2 from J; bases not matched to a gene: 5. The germline CDR1 and CDR2 sequences are SGHVS and FQNEAQ. The CDR3 covers 15 residues. DNA for the CDR3: TGTGCCAGCAGCCGCCGGACAGGGGACACAGATACGCAGTATTTT. As protein: CASSRRTGDTDTQYF.

This chain connects TRBV11-1 to TRBJ2-3; D gene unclear. From germline, CDR1 is SGHAT and CDR2 FQDESV (reference sequence). The CDR3 is 16 amino acids. Trimming removed 6 bases at V and 6 bases at J, with 22 bases between. The CDR3 loop reads CASRLYNGPLGDTQYF. The CDR3 bases are TGTGCCAGCAGATTATACAACGGCCCTCTGGGGGATACGCAGTATTTT.

The rearrangement uses TRBV14 and TRBJ2-5; 10 positions agree with TRBD2. This CDR3 has 14 amino acids. Looked up from germline, CDR1 is SGHDN and CDR2 is FVKESK. V shed 2 bases and J 4 bases; nucleotides not matched to a gene: 1. The CDR3 loop is CASSQTSGIETQYF. The CDR3 DNA follows: TGTGCCAGCAGCCAAACTAGCGGGATAGAGACCCAGTACTTC. The whole variable domain, remainder taken from reference TRBV14 and TRBJ2-5, is EAGVTQFPSHSVIEKGQTVTLRCDPISGHDNLYWYRRVMGKEIKFLLHFVKESKQDESGMPNNRFLAERTGGTYSTLKVQPAELEDSGVYFCASSQTSGIETQYFGPGTRLLVL.

This clone was detected a few times. The chain recombines TRBV15 with TRBJ2-5; D is possibly TRBD1 or TRBD2 (5 bases each). The V gene's germline CDR1 is LNHNV and CDR2 YYDKDF (reference sequence). V lost 1 base, J lost 2 bases, and 14 bases lay in between. This CDR3 is 16 amino acids long. CDR3 protein: CATSRVRGLPQETQYF. In nucleotides, the CDR3 is TGTGCCACCAGCAGAGTACGGGGCCTCCCTCAAGAGACCCAGTACTTC.

The chain links TRBV30 to TRBJ2-5; tentative D call: TRBD1 (7 bases). This CDR3 has 16 amino acids. Germline loops: CDR1 GTSNPN, CDR2 SVGIG (reference sequence). V lost 1 base and J 4 bases, leaving 19 bases between the germline ends. The CDR3 DNA reads TGTGCCTGGAGTGCCGGGTCAGGGGGGAGTGGAGAGACCCAGTACTTC. This translates into CAWSAGSGGSGETQYF. The variable domain in full, completed from reference TRBV30 and TRBJ2-5, reads SQTIHQWPATLVQPVGSPLSLECTVEGTSNPNLYWYRQAAGRGLQLLFYSVGIGQISSEVPQNLSASRPQDRQFILSSKKLLLSDSGFYLCAWSAGSGGSGETQYFGPGTRLLVL.

The chain carries TRBV7-2 and TRBJ2-5, with a weak D call TRBD2 (6 bases). V was pared by 1 base and J by 5 bases, with 14 bases between. The CDR3 runs 15 residues. The germline V gene has CDR1 SGHTA and CDR2 FQGNSA. CDR3 in amino acids: CASSLVEGSGETQYF. For the CDR3, the DNA is TGTGCCAGCAGCTTAGTGGAGGGGAGCGGGGAGACCCAGTACTTC.